The 6 T cell receptor beta chains reported below all come from one sample, sequenced in a study of blood T cell repertoires in COVID-19. Libraries were prepared by immunoSEQ multiplex PCR; TCRdb keeps only in-frame clonotypes and omits some of them. The sample has about 380,000 clones, more than 70% seen once. The sequencing sample was made of PBMCs or T cells enriched from blood (not recorded which). These receptors were collected from a woman younger than 30 who had recovered from COVID-19.

V usage is TRBV27 and J usage is TRBJ1-5; no definite D call. The CDR3 is 16 residues long. Between the trimmed V and J ends, which lost 5 bases and 0 bases, there was a span of 14 bases. Germline V gives CDR1 MNHEY, CDR2 SMNVEV (reference sequence). CDR3 protein: CASSTTGVNSNQPQHF. The CDR3 DNA is TGTGCCAGCAGTACGACCGGGGTGAATAGCAATCAGCCCCAGCATTTT.

The chain links TRBV7-3 to TRBJ1-2; maybe TRBD1 (5 bases). V was clipped by 5 bases and J by 4 bases, with 14 bases between them. CDR1 and CDR2 from the germline V gene are SGHTA and FQGTGA. The CDR3 length is 14 residues. The CDR3, as DNA: TGTGCCAGCAGCCCCTTAGACAGTTCCTATGGCTACACCTTC. Translated: CASSPLDSSYGYTF.

In nucleotides, the CDR3 is TGTGCCAGTAGTAATGGCAGGGAAGAGACCCAGTACTTC. Encoded protein: CASSNGREETQYF. The chain has TRBV19 and TRBJ2-5, with a weak D call TRBD1 (5 bases). The CDR3 covers 13 residues. With 4 bases removed from V and 3 bases from J, the gap between germline ends came to 9 bases. CDR1 LNHDA and CDR2 SQIVND come from the germline V gene (reference sequence).

This chain links TRBV18 with TRBJ2-7; TRBD1 matches at 9 bases. The CDR3 has 15 amino acids. J was trimmed by 4 bases and V by 2 bases; bases with no gene match: 6. Germline V gene lookup returns CDR1 KGHSH and CDR2 LQKENI. CDR3 nucleotides: TGTGCCAGCTCACCAACCACAGGGGGCGGGTACGAGCAGTACTTC. This codes for CASSPTTGGGYEQYF. The entire variable domain, with the rest obtained from reference TRBV18 and TRBJ2-7, is as follows: NAGVMQNPRHLVRRRGQEARLRCSPMKGHSHVYWYRQLPEEGLKFMVYLQKENIIDESGMPKERFSAEFPKEGPSILRIQQVVRGDSAAYFCASSPTTGGGYEQYFGPGTRLTVT.

The chain couples TRBV10-3 to TRBJ2-2, with 14 bases identical to TRBD2. Per the germline V gene, CDR1 is ENHRY and CDR2 is SYGVKD. CDR3 length equals 17 residues. V gave up 5 bases and J gave up 6 bases; unmatched junction bases: 8. The CDR3 protein is CAISLTSGGAVPGELFF. In DNA form, the CDR3 reads TGTGCCATCAGTTTGACTAGCGGGGGGGCCGTACCCGGGGAGCTGTTTTTT.

The CDR3 region is CASSLRGVNSYNSPLHF. CDR3 in DNA: TGTGCCAGCAGCTTAAGGGGCGTCAACTCCTATAATTCACCCCTCCACTTT. This chain joins TRBV7-2 and TRBJ1-6; D may be TRBD1 (5 bases). Germline-derived CDR1 and CDR2 are SGHTA and FQGNSA. Trimming shortened V by 2 bases and J by 0 bases, and 11 bases separated the two germline ends. This CDR3 contains 17 residues.